This T cell receptor beta chain was documented in a study of blood T cell repertoires in COVID-19. The CDR3 is made up of 15 amino acids. CDR1 GTSNPN and CDR2 SVGIG come from the germline V gene (reference sequence). After removal of 0 bases from V and 5 bases from J, the junction contained 5 bases not matched to a gene. TCRdb's table, derived via immunoSEQ multiplex PCR, lists solely in-frame clones and lacks some. In the table there are 250,000 to 350,000 clones, 70% to 90% of which are singletons. Source material: peripheral blood. V and J are TRBV30 and TRBJ2-5, with TRBD1 matching over 11 bases. The source of this sequence is a woman in her 50s with COVID-19, enrolled during active disease. DNA of the CDR3: TGTGCCTGGAGTGTAGGGACAGGGGGACGGGAGACCCAGTACTTC. This sequence encodes CAWSVGTGGRETQYF.